One and the same sample provided the 13 T cell receptor beta chains below, sequenced in a study of cytomegalovirus exposure and HLA in healthy donors. Researchers ran the PCR with 60 Vbeta and 13 Jbeta primers. The assay was immunoSEQ multiplex PCR, and TCRdb's table has in-frame clones only and misses some. The repertoire holds around 300,000 clones, 84% seen once, with 1.5% to 2% in the top ten. The sequenced sample was PBMCs. The source of these receptors is a woman in her thirties or forties in good health and CMV-seropositive.

This chain uses TRBV19 with TRBJ2-1; 7 nucleotides match TRBD2. Germline V lookup: CDR1 LNHDA, CDR2 SQIVND (reference sequence). The CDR3 length is 17 residues. The junction had 8 bases not matched to a gene; V was cut back by 3 bases and J by 0 bases. The CDR3 sequence: CASSIYGGGSSYNEQFF. The CDR3 DNA sequence: TGTGCCAGTAGTATTTATGGGGGGGGGAGCTCCTACAATGAGCAGTTCTTC.

The V call is TRBV4-3, the J call TRBJ2-7; D ambiguous. CDR1 and CDR2 (germline): LGHNA, YSLEER. The ends were cut back, 0 bases at V and 3 bases at J, with 9 bases in the middle. The CDR3 is 14 amino acids. CDR3 in DNA: TGCGCCAGCAGCCAAGAACAGACCCTCTACGAGCAGTACTTC. Its translation: CASSQEQTLYEQYF.

The chain uses TRBV7-2 and TRBJ1-1, with D tentatively TRBD1 (5 bases). This CDR3 is 14 amino acids long. The ends were cut back, 4 bases at V and 3 bases at J, with 12 bases in the middle. Germline assignment: CDR1 SGHTA and CDR2 FQGNSA. Here the CDR3 DNA reads TGTGCCAGCAGCTCAATCACAGGTGACACTGAAGCTTTCTTT. This translates into CASSSITGDTEAFF.

The chain has TRBV7-9 and TRBJ2-3, with 9 bases aligning to TRBD2. The CDR3 covers 15 residues. Germline CDR1 and CDR2: SEHNR and FQNEAQ (reference sequence). J was trimmed by 2 bases and V by 5 bases; bases with no gene match: 5. CDR3 loop: CASSLIAGATDTQYF. The CDR3 DNA sequence: TGTGCCAGCAGCCTCATAGCGGGAGCCACAGATACGCAGTATTTT.

The CDR3 DNA sequence: TGCAGCGTTGAGGTCCGGCCGAATGCGGGTGAGCAGTTCTTC. It yields the protein CSVEVRPNAGEQFF. The V and J genes are TRBV29-1 and TRBJ2-1, with D perhaps TRBD2 (5 bases). Germline CDR1 is SQVTM and CDR2 is ANQGSEA. The CDR3 is 14 residues long. Trimming removed 3 bases from V and 9 bases from J, with 18 bases in between.

V is TRBV5-1 and J is TRBJ1-2; D perhaps matches TRBD1 (5 bases). V was clipped by 9 bases and J by 7 bases, with 16 bases between them. Looked up from germline, CDR1 is SGHRS and CDR2 is YFSETQ. This CDR3 comprises 12 residues. The CDR3 loop reads CATRGDPPGYTF. CDR3 nucleotide sequence: TGCGCCACCCGGGGGGATCCCCCTGGCTACACCTTC.

This chain connects TRBV5-1 to TRBJ2-7; TRBD1 agrees at 10 bases. V trimming: 2 bases; J trimming: 4 bases; junction bases outside the gene matches: 3. The CDR3 loop spans 14 amino acids. Germline-derived CDR1 and CDR2 are SGHRS and YFSETQ. The CDR3 here is CASSFGTGEYEQYF. DNA for the CDR3: TGCGCCAGCAGCTTCGGGACAGGGGAGTACGAGCAGTACTTC.

The gene calls are TRBV7-6 and TRBJ1-5; D is uncertain. Germline-derived CDR1 and CDR2 are SGHVS and FNYEAQ. The CDR3 extends over 12 amino acids. V dropped 6 bases and J dropped 6 bases, with 9 bases sitting between them. The chain's CDR3 is CASSPPGQPQHF. In DNA form, the CDR3 reads TGTGCCAGCAGTCCTCCGGGTCAGCCCCAGCATTTT.

This chain uses TRBV10-3 with TRBJ2-5; possible D gene TRBD1, 6 bases. This CDR3 has 13 amino acids. Trimming cost V 6 bases and J 2 bases, with 10 bases left between them. Germline loops: CDR1 ENHRY, CDR2 SYGVKD. The CDR3 DNA reads TGTGCCATCAGCCCACAGGGTCAAGAGACCCAGTACTTC. Amino acid sequence: CAISPQGQETQYF.

This clone was observed a single time. This chain joins TRBV18 and TRBJ2-7, with 7 bases that match TRBD1. V was clipped by 2 bases and J by 0 bases; unmatched bases: 4. CDR1 and CDR2 (germline): KGHSH, LQKENI. The CDR3 is 15 amino acids. This CDR3 reads CASSPGQAPSYEQYF. DNA for the CDR3: TGTGCCAGCTCACCAGGACAGGCCCCCTCCTACGAGCAGTACTTC.

This clone was counted between two and nine times. This sequence joins TRBV30 and TRBJ2-5; D uncertain. Judging by the DNA end, TRBJ2-7 fits better; the J call may be wrong. This CDR3 contains 12 residues. CDR1 is GTSNPN and CDR2 is SVGIG in the germline V gene (reference sequence). CDR3 residues: CAWSVAGYEQYF. In DNA, the CDR3 is TGTGCCTGGAGTGTGGCAGGATACGAGCAGTACTTC.

The count of this clone is one. J is TRBJ2-1 and V is TRBV18, with 9 bases matching TRBD2. J lost 6 bases, V lost 6 bases, and 9 bases had no gene match. Germline CDR1 reads KGHSH; CDR2 reads LQKENI. CDR3 size: 15 residues. The CDR3 reads CASSPLAGVSNEQFF. The CDR3 DNA reads TGTGCCAGCTCCCCATTAGCGGGAGTATCCAATGAGCAGTTCTTC.

The chain employs TRBV19 and TRBJ2-7, with a weak D call TRBD1 (5 bases). The CDR3 has 12 amino acids. V was clipped by 4 bases and J by 6 bases, with 10 bases between them. The V gene's germline CDR1 is LNHDA and CDR2 SQIVND (reference sequence). Here the CDR3 DNA reads TGTGCCAGTAGTACCGTTGGGGCCGAGCAGTACTTC. Protein: CASSTVGAEQYF.